The 30 T cell receptor beta chains below come from one sample, sequenced in a study of response to subunit inactivated influenza vaccine. MiXCR was run by TCRdb on the RT-PCR reads, yielding one entry per CDR3 protein. The table has more than 150,000 distinct CDR3 sequences, 7.5% to 10% seen once. The starting material was non-naive T cells sorted from PBMCs, obtained on the day of vaccination. These receptors came from a man aged 45-65 years who received an inactivated influenza vaccine.

In its sample, this clonotype was seen many times. The chain links TRBV7-9 to TRBJ2-1; TRBD2 aligns across 9 bases. The CDR3 covers 14 residues. V was clipped by 0 bases and J by 10 bases; unmatched bases: 4. Germline CDR1 SEHNR, CDR2 FQNEAQ (reference sequence). The CDR3 sequence is CASSLAAGGREQFF. Written as DNA, the CDR3 is TGTGCCAGCAGCTTAGCGGCGGGGGGGCGCGAGCAGTTCTTC.

For the CDR3, the DNA is TGTGCCAGCAGCGAGGACGGTTATAGAGAGACCCAGTACTTC. Its protein is CASSEDGYRETQYF. This chain joins TRBV9 and TRBJ2-5; D ambiguous. The CDR3 extends over 14 amino acids. V dropped 3 bases and J dropped 4 bases, with 13 bases sitting between them. Per the germline V gene, CDR1 is SGDLS and CDR2 is YYNGEE.

The chain recombines TRBV15 with TRBJ2-1, with D perhaps matching TRBD2 (6 bases). The germline CDR1 and CDR2 sequences are LNHNV and YYDKDF (reference sequence). The length of the CDR3 is 12 residues. V shed 11 bases and J shed 7 bases, with 15 bases lying between them. The CDR3 DNA sequence: TGTGCCGCTTCCGGGGGTAGGAATGAGCAGTTCTTC. Amino acid sequence: CAASGGRNEQFF.

This clonotype occurred many times. This chain uses TRBV11-2 with TRBJ2-1; D not resolved. Trimming left V 2 bases short and J 4 bases short, with 18 bases between. The CDR3 has 17 amino acids. CDR1 and CDR2 from the germline V gene are SGHAT and FQNNGV. The CDR3 region is CASSLRFGGSAYNEQFF. CDR3 DNA: TGTGCCAGCAGCTTACGATTTGGCGGATCGGCTTACAATGAGCAGTTCTTC. Complete variable domain (other parts from reference TRBV11-2 and TRBJ2-1): EAGVAQSPRYKIIEKRQSVAFWCNPISGHATLYWYQQILGQGPKLLIQFQNNGVVDDSQLPKDRFSAERLKGVDSTLKIQPAKLEDSAVYLCASSLRFGGSAYNEQFFGPGTRLTVL.

Ten or more counts support this clonotype. Written as DNA, the CDR3 is TGTGCCAGCAGCTTCCACAGGGGAGCCGAGACCCAGTACTTC. The encoded protein is CASSFHRGAETQYF. The V and J genes are TRBV7-8 and TRBJ2-5, with 7 bases matching TRBD1. The CDR3 has 14 residues. With V trimmed by 3 bases and J by 5 bases, 6 bases remained unmatched. Germline assignment: CDR1 SGHVS and CDR2 FQNEAQ. The full variable domain, with the rest looked up from reference TRBV7-8 and TRBJ2-5, is GAGVSQSPRYKVAKRGQDVALRCDPISGHVSLFWYQQALGQGPEFLTYFQNEAQLDKSGLPSDRFFAERPEGSVSTLKIQRTQQEDSAVYLCASSFHRGAETQYFGPGTRLLVL.

This clonotype was detected a few times. The chain has TRBV5-8 and TRBJ1-1; weak D call: TRBD1 (5 bases). The CDR3 has 13 amino acids. V was clipped by 6 bases and J by 3 bases, with 12 bases between them. The germline gives CDR1 SGHTS, CDR2 YDEGEE. The CDR3 DNA reads as TGTGCCAGCATAAATGGGGGATACACTGAAGCTTTCTTT. Translated: CASINGGYTEAFF.

This clonotype was picked up many times. CDR3 sequence reads: CASSSKGDRGSYNEQFF. The DNA of the CDR3 is TGCGCCAGCAGCTCAAAAGGGGACAGGGGCTCCTACAATGAGCAGTTCTTC. This chain links TRBV5-1 with TRBJ2-1; 10 bases align to TRBD1. Germline-derived CDR1 and CDR2 are SGHRS and YFSETQ. V gave up 3 bases and J gave up 0 bases; unmatched junction bases: 6. This CDR3 is 17 amino acids long.

This clonotype was observed a handful of times. The chain carries TRBV7-7 and TRBJ2-5; unclear D gene. CDR3 length: 14 amino acids. The ends were cut back, 0 bases at V and 6 bases at J, with 11 bases in the middle. CDR1 is SSHAT, CDR2 FNYEAQ, per germline (reference sequence). DNA for the CDR3: TGTGCCAGCAGCTTAGCGCTGGGTGGACAGACCCAGTACTTC. Translating gives CASSLALGGQTQYF.

This clonotype was seen at least ten times. The CDR3 protein is CATRTDRVLYNEQFF. CDR3 coding DNA: TGTGCCACCAGGACTGACAGGGTACTCTACAATGAGCAGTTCTTC. This chain joins TRBV15 and TRBJ2-1; 7 bases fit TRBD1. Trimming at V came to 6 bases and at J to 3 bases, leaving 8 bases not matched to a gene. Germline CDR1 and CDR2: LNHNV and YYDKDF (reference sequence). The CDR3 length is 15 residues.

V and J are TRBV5-4 and TRBJ1-4, with a weak D call TRBD1 (5 bases). V was trimmed by 5 bases and J by 6 bases, leaving 14 bases between them. The CDR3 sequence is 14 residues long. Germline CDR1 and CDR2: SGHNT and YYREEE (reference sequence). The CDR3: CASRGDFRDEKLFF. CDR3 in DNA: TGTGCCAGCAGGGGGGATTTTAGGGATGAAAAACTGTTTTTT.

This clonotype was picked up a small number of times. CDR3 loop: CSAGSRRGGEQYF. In DNA form, the CDR3 reads TGCAGTGCTGGTTCCAGGCGGGGTGGCGAGCAGTACTTC. This sequence joins TRBV20-1 and TRBJ2-7, with a tentative D call TRBD2 (6 bases). CDR1 and CDR2 from the germline V gene are DFQATT and SNEGSKA (reference sequence). With 5 bases removed from V and 6 bases from J, the gap between germline ends came to 17 bases. This CDR3 is 13 amino acids long.

This clonotype was observed a few times. V is TRBV24-1 and J is TRBJ2-1; 9 bases agree with TRBD1. This CDR3 contains 16 residues. Germline loops: CDR1 KGHDR, CDR2 SFDVKD. The ends lost 5 bases at V and 0 bases at J; junction bases unmatched: 4. CDR3 loop: CATSVGQGISYNEQFF. DNA for the CDR3: TGTGCCACCAGTGTAGGACAGGGGATCTCCTACAATGAGCAGTTCTTC.

This clonotype was recorded a few times. The chain links TRBV20-1 to TRBJ1-2, with D maybe TRBD1 (6 bases). Germline values: CDR1 DFQATT, CDR2 SNEGSKA (reference sequence). Trimming took off 4 bases at V and 7 bases at J, with 22 bases between the two ends. The CDR3 contains 15 residues. DNA of the CDR3: TGCAGTGCTACGTTTTCCCAGTTACAGGGTGGTGGCTACACCTTC. Translation: CSATFSQLQGGGYTF.

This clonotype was observed many times. Here the CDR3 reads CSARDQNRVQETQYF. CDR3 nucleotides: TGCAGTGCTAGAGATCAGAACAGGGTCCAAGAGACCCAGTACTTC. The rearrangement links TRBV20-1 to TRBJ2-5; D is perhaps TRBD1 (6 bases). The CDR3 contains 15 residues. Trimming cost V 0 bases and J 1 base, with 12 bases left between them. The germline V gene encodes CDR1 DFQATT and CDR2 SNEGSKA (reference sequence).

The chain has TRBV7-2 and TRBJ2-4, with D tentatively TRBD1 (6 bases). Germline V CDR1 and CDR2: SGHTA, FQGNSA. Deletions cut 2 bases from V and 6 bases from J, with 20 bases between. The CDR3 has 17 residues. CDR3 residues: CASSLLPGGRGTNIQYF. CDR3 sequence (DNA): TGTGCCAGCAGCTTATTACCCGGAGGCAGGGGAACAAACATTCAGTACTTC.

At least ten counts were recorded for this clonotype. The chain has TRBV4-2 and TRBJ1-1; D is unresolved. This CDR3 region has 14 residues. Germline CDR1 and CDR2: LGHNA and YNFKEQ. The germline V and J ends were trimmed by 4 bases and 1 base, with 10 bases remaining between them. The CDR3, as DNA: TGTGCCAGCAGCCCATCGTGGGGGAACACTGAAGCTTTCTTT. Protein sequence: CASSPSWGNTEAFF.

This clonotype was seen a handful of times. The J gene is TRBJ1-2, the V gene TRBV20-1; 9 bases are a match to TRBD1. Germline CDR1 and CDR2: DFQATT and SNEGSKA (reference sequence). V trimming: 1 base; J trimming: 8 bases; junction bases outside the gene matches: 8. This CDR3 contains 14 residues. CDR3 sequence: CSARVRDRVRGYTF. CDR3 sequence (DNA): TGCAGTGCTAGAGTGAGGGACAGGGTCCGAGGCTACACCTTC.

This clonotype has a count of ten or more. V is TRBV20-1 and J is TRBJ2-3; TRBD2 is a possible D gene (6 bases). This CDR3 is built from 16 residues. The germline V and J ends were trimmed by 6 bases and 3 bases, with 22 bases remaining between them. CDR1 and CDR2 (germline): DFQATT, SNEGSKA (reference sequence). The CDR3 reads CSAITGLPDHTDTQYF. The CDR3 coding sequence is TGCAGTGCGATCACGGGACTCCCGGACCATACAGATACGCAGTATTTT.

J is TRBJ2-7 and V is TRBV12-3 or TRBV12-4; the match to TRBD2 covers 7 bases. This CDR3 has 15 amino acids. Unmatched junction bases numbered 10, after V lost 2 bases and J lost 6 bases. In nucleotides, the CDR3 is TGTGCCAGCAGTTTAAATCTACTAGCGAGGAGCGAGCAGTACTTC. Translation gives CASSLNLLARSEQYF.

This clonotype has ten or more counts. The genes are TRBV6-2 or TRBV6-3 and TRBJ2-1; maybe TRBD1 (6 bases). V was shortened by 0 bases and J by 6 bases, with 21 bases between the two germline ends. The CDR3 is 18 amino acids. Germline V gives CDR1 MNHEY, CDR2 SVGEGT. For the CDR3, the DNA is TGTGCCAGCAGTTACTCCACGAGGGGGTGGGGGAAACTCAATGAGCAGTTCTTC. Protein product: CASSYSTRGWGKLNEQFF.

The chain recombines TRBV24-1 with TRBJ2-1, with 9 bases aligning to TRBD1. The CDR3 is 16 residues long. Germline-derived CDR1 and CDR2 are KGHDR and SFDVKD. The J segment lost 0 bases and the V segment lost 9 bases, leaving 8 bases of the junction unmatched. The CDR3 sequence: CATADRGGLSYNEQFF. CDR3 nucleotide sequence: TGTGCCACCGCGGACAGGGGCGGCCTCTCCTACAATGAGCAGTTCTTC.

This clonotype was observed a few times. The chain joins TRBV20-1 to TRBJ2-1, with 14 bases that match TRBD2. Germline V gene sequence: CDR1 DFQATT, CDR2 SNEGSKA (reference sequence). CDR3 size: 16 residues. The V and J ends lost 5 bases and 8 bases, in that order; junction bases with no gene match: 11. The CDR3 DNA reads TGCAGTGCTTCGCCGGGACTAGCGGGGGTACTGGATGAGCAGTTCTTC. Its translation: CSASPGLAGVLDEQFF.

This clonotype was seen at least ten times. The rearrangement joins TRBV12-3 or TRBV12-4 to TRBJ2-3, with D perhaps TRBD2 (7 bases). The CDR3 sequence is 15 residues long. Trimming took 6 bases from V and 4 from J, leaving 17 bases between them. The CDR3 sequence: CASSSRGADPDTQYF. The DNA for the CDR3 is TGTGCCAGCAGCTCACGGGGGGCCGACCCAGATACGCAGTATTTT.

Comment on this clonotype: A much larger clone lies one base from this, so it may be a read error. This chain joins TRBV11-2 and TRBJ2-7; D perhaps matches TRBD1 (5 bases). The CDR3 is 14 amino acids. Germline V gene lookup returns CDR1 SGHAT and CDR2 FQNNGV. CDR3 residues: CATAPGRVIYEQCF. In nucleotides, the CDR3 is TGTGCCACCGCGCCGGGCAGGGTGATCTACGAGCAGTGCTTC.

This clonotype was observed a handful of times. This chain joins TRBV6-1 and TRBJ2-7; 8 nucleotides align to TRBD2. The germline V gene encodes CDR1 MNHNS and CDR2 SASEGT. The V and J ends lost 6 bases and 4 bases, in that order; junction bases with no gene match: 17. The CDR3 totals 17 residues. This CDR3 is CASRRTFGGELNYEQYF. CDR3 sequence (DNA): TGTGCCAGCAGAAGGACATTCGGGGGGGAGTTGAATTACGAGCAGTACTTC.

This sequence joins TRBV28 and TRBJ2-2; TRBD2 might be the D (6 bases). The CDR3 runs 14 residues. CDR1 and CDR2 from the germline V gene are MDHEN and SYDVKM. The V end was cut by 2 bases, the J end by 3 bases, with 7 bases between. The chain's CDR3 is CASSLAGYTGELFF. As DNA, the CDR3 is TGTGCCAGCAGTTTAGCGGGGTACACCGGGGAGCTGTTTTTT.

The chain links TRBV29-1 to TRBJ1-2, with D perhaps matching TRBD1 (5 bases). Per the germline V gene, CDR1 is SQVTM and CDR2 is ANQGSEA. V lost 2 bases to trimming and J lost 3 bases, with 10 bases between them. CDR3 size: 13 residues. CDR3 sequence: CSVESGLDYGYTF. CDR3 nucleotides: TGCAGCGTTGAATCAGGGTTGGACTATGGCTACACCTTC. Using reference TRBV29-1 and TRBJ1-2 for the parts outside the CDR3, the full variable domain is SAVISQKPSRDICQRGTSLTIQCQVDSQVTMMFWYRQQPGQSLTLIATANQGSEATYESGFVIDKFPISRPNLTFSTLTVSNMSPEDSSIYLCSVESGLDYGYTFGSGTRLTVV.

Only a few counts were recorded for this clonotype. V is TRBV5-1 and J is TRBJ2-7; D is possibly TRBD1 (7 bases). The CDR3 consists of 16 residues. Germline assignment: CDR1 SGHRS and CDR2 YFSETQ. V lost 4 bases and J 1 base, leaving 18 bases between the germline ends. The DNA of the CDR3 is TGCGCCAGCAGCGGCCTGGGGGGCAGGGGGTCCTACGAGCAGTACTTC. Protein sequence: CASSGLGGRGSYEQYF.

This clonotype appeared many times. V gene TRBV5-1 combines with J gene TRBJ2-3; D may be TRBD1 or TRBD2 (5 bases each). Germline V gene sequence: CDR1 SGHRS, CDR2 YFSETQ. The V end lost 1 base, the J end lost 5 bases, and 11 bases lay between the germline ends. This CDR3 has 14 amino acids. The CDR3 bases are TGCGCCAGCAGCTTGTCCGGGGCGGGAGATACGCAGTATTTT. This encodes CASSLSGAGDTQYF.

A remark on this clonotype: One junction end disagrees with the germline gene, perhaps due to a read error. The J gene is TRBJ1-1, the V gene TRBV3-1, with D uncertain. CDR1 and CDR2 from the germline V gene are LGHDT and YNNKEL (reference sequence). The CDR3 loop spans 13 amino acids. The CDR3 nucleotides are TGTGCCAGCAGCCAAGATCATAGGGAGCAGCGGTTTTTT. Protein sequence: CASSQDHREQRFF.